This entry lists 14 T cell receptor beta chains sequenced from one sample in a study of T cells in tuberculosis. TCRdb's copy holds only in-frame clones and misses some; the assay was immunoSEQ multiplex PCR. The repertoire has about 29,000 clones, 85% to 95% of them found once; the top ten carry over 4.5%. The sequencing sample was made of PBMCs. All receptors derive from a donor between 5 and 29 years old with latent tuberculosis or without tuberculosis infection.

The chain has TRBV28 and TRBJ2-2; 7 bases match TRBD2. Germline lookup yields CDR1 MDHEN and CDR2 SYDVKM. This CDR3 region has 15 residues. Germline trimming cut 1 base from V and 6 bases from J; bases unmatched to any gene: 5. The CDR3 is CASSLLGRGAGELFF. DNA of the CDR3: TGTGCCAGCAGTTTATTAGGTCGGGGGGCCGGGGAGCTGTTTTTT.

The V call is TRBV29-1, the J call TRBJ2-7; possible D gene TRBD2, 6 bases. Trimming stripped 1 base from V and 3 bases from J, with 16 bases between. The CDR3 has 15 amino acids. The germline CDR1 and CDR2 sequences are SQVTM and ANQGSEA. The CDR3 DNA is TGCAGCGTTGAAGGTGGAGTGGGGGGAAGCTACGAGCAGTACTTC. This sequence encodes CSVEGGVGGSYEQYF.

This clone was recorded once. The chain recombines TRBV28 with TRBJ1-5; TRBD1 matches 9 bases. Germline V gene sequence: CDR1 MDHEN, CDR2 SYDVKM. The ends lost 4 bases at V and 7 bases at J; junction bases unmatched: 11. CDR3 length equals 16 residues. CDR3 in DNA: TGTGCCAGCAGTTCCCCACGGGACAGGGCCAGACAGCCCCAGCATTTT. It encodes CASSSPRDRARQPQHF.

This clone was recorded once. The J gene is TRBJ2-1, the V gene TRBV30; 7 bases match TRBD2. The CDR3 runs 14 residues. V lost 4 bases and J lost 6; bases outside the gene matches: 9. Germline V gives CDR1 GTSNPN, CDR2 SVGIG (reference sequence). The CDR3 nucleotides are TGTGCCTGGAACGAACGGGGGGTCACCAATGAGCAGTTCTTC. Its protein product is CAWNERGVTNEQFF.

The rearrangement links TRBV7-6 to TRBJ2-3, with 8 bases identical to TRBD2. Germline-derived CDR1 and CDR2 are SGHVS and FNYEAQ. V lost 5 bases and J lost 1; bases outside the gene matches: 8. This CDR3 is 16 amino acids long. The CDR3 DNA sequence: TGTGCCAGCAGCCCAGCGAGCGGGGGTGGCACAGATACGCAGTATTTT. This translates into CASSPASGGGTDTQYF. Looking up the rest from reference TRBV7-6 and TRBJ2-3 gives the full variable domain: GAGVSQSPRYKVTKRGQDVALRCDPISGHVSLYWYRQALGQGPEFLTYFNYEAQQDKSGLPNDRFSAERPEGSISTLTIQRTEQRDSAMYRCASSPASGGGTDTQYFGPGTRLTVL.

The CDR3 sequence: CASTSGPPAGYNSPLHF. CDR3 in DNA: TGTGCCAGCACTTCTGGCCCACCCGCAGGGTACAATTCACCCCTCCACTTT. The rearrangement joins TRBV27 to TRBJ1-6, with D perhaps TRBD1 (5 bases). Per the germline V gene, CDR1 is MNHEY and CDR2 is SMNVEV (reference sequence). The CDR3 contains 17 residues. The V gene lost 7 bases and the J gene lost 7 bases, with 23 bases spanning the gap.

The CDR3 loop is CASSLALDRGWETQYF. The CDR3, as DNA: TGTGCCAGCAGCTTAGCCCTCGACAGGGGTTGGGAGACCCAGTACTTC. This chain links TRBV7-8 with TRBJ2-5, with 8 bases lining up with TRBD1. CDR3 length: 16 residues. Germline values: CDR1 SGHVS, CDR2 FQNEAQ. The trim removed 0 bases at V and 5 bases at J, leaving 8 bases unmatched.

This chain connects TRBV11-2 to TRBJ2-7, with 13 bases fitting TRBD2. The CDR3 covers 17 residues. Trimming took 5 bases from V and 2 from J; bases not matched to a gene: 9. Germline lookup yields CDR1 SGHAT and CDR2 FQNNGV. CDR3: CASSRGTSGDLTYEQYF. CDR3 coding DNA: TGTGCCAGCAGCCGCGGGACTAGCGGGGACCTTACCTACGAGCAGTACTTC.

The rearrangement uses TRBV19 and TRBJ1-5; TRBD1 aligns across 7 bases. The V gene's germline CDR1 is LNHDA and CDR2 SQIVND (reference sequence). This CDR3 is 14 amino acids long. The V and J ends lost 3 bases and 6 bases, in that order; junction bases with no gene match: 5. CDR3 sequence reads: CASSMEGAFQPQHF. CDR3 DNA sequence: TGTGCCAGTAGTATGGAGGGGGCCTTTCAGCCCCAGCATTTT.

The rearrangement links TRBV5-8 to TRBJ2-7; tentative D call: TRBD1 (6 bases). V gave up 3 bases and J gave up 2 bases, with 12 bases separating them. Germline CDR1 is SGHTS and CDR2 is YDEGEE. The CDR3 is 14 residues long. DNA for the CDR3: TGTGCCAGCAGCTCGACAGGAGCAACCTACGAGCAGTACTTC. Translated: CASSSTGATYEQYF.

The V call is TRBV7-6, the J call TRBJ2-5; TRBD2 aligns across 12 bases. The CDR3 length is 15 residues. The germline gives CDR1 SGHVS, CDR2 FNYEAQ. V lost 2 bases to trimming and J lost 5 bases; unmatched junction nucleotides: 3. CDR3 region: CASSLLAGGSETQYF. The CDR3 nucleotides are TGTGCCAGCAGCTTACTAGCGGGAGGGTCGGAGACCCAGTACTTC.

The CDR3 region has the DNA TGTGCCAGCAGTGAAGCGCCGGGGGATTCACAGCCCCAGCATTTT. As protein: CASSEAPGDSQPQHF. The chain combines TRBV2 with TRBJ1-5, with a weak D call TRBD1 (5 bases). The CDR3 has 15 amino acids. Germline values: CDR1 SNHLY, CDR2 FYNNEI. Trimming left V 0 bases short and J 7 bases short, with 13 bases between.

The chain recombines TRBV2 with TRBJ1-2; maybe TRBD1 (6 bases). CDR1 and CDR2 (germline): SNHLY, FYNNEI. Trimming stripped 5 bases from V and 6 bases from J, with 13 bases between. The CDR3 extends over 13 amino acids. CDR3 protein: CASSILGADGYTF. Here the CDR3 DNA reads TGTGCCAGCAGTATCCTGGGGGCCGATGGCTACACCTTC.

This clone has a single count. The chain recombines TRBV6-5 with TRBJ2-7; a weak D match, TRBD1 (6 bases). There are 13 residues in the CDR3. Germline V gene lookup returns CDR1 MNHEY and CDR2 SVGAGI. The ends were cut back, 5 bases at V and 5 bases at J, with 13 bases in the middle. The CDR3 here is CASSRRPGDEQYF. DNA of the CDR3: TGTGCCAGCAGTCGACGACCAGGGGACGAGCAGTACTTC.